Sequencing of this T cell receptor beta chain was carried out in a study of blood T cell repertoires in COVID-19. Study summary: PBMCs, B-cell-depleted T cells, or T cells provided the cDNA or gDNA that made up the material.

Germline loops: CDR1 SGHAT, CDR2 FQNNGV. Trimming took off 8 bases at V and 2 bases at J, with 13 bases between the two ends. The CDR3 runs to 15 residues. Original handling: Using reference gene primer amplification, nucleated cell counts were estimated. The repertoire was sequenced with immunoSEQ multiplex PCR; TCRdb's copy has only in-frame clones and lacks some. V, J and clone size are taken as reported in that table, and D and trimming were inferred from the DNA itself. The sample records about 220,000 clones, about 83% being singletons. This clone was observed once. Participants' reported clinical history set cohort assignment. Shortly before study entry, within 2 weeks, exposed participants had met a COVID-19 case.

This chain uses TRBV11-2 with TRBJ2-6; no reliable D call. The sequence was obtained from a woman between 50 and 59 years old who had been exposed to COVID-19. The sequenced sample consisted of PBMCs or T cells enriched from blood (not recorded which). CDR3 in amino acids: CASSMADPGANVLTF. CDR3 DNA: TGTGCCAGCTCCATGGCCGATCCTGGGGCCAACGTCCTGACTTTC.